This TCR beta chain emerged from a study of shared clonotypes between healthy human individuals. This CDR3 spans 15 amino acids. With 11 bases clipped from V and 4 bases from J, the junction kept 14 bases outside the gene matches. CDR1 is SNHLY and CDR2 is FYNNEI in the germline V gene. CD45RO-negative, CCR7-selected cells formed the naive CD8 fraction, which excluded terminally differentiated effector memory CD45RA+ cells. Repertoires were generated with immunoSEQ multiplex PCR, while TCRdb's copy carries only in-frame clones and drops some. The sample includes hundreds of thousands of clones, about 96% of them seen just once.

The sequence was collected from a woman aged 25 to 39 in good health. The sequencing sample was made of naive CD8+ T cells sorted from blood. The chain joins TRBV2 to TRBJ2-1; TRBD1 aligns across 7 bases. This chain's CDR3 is CAGTYRDRPYNEQFF. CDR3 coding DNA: TGTGCCGGAACATACCGGGACAGACCTTACAATGAGCAGTTCTTC.